This paragraph covers one T cell receptor (beta chain) sequence. The antigen is undetermined. This specimen belongs to a study of PD-L1 blockade in urothelial cancer. Study in general: Per blood sample, T cells had a median of around 150,000.

PCRs were each spiked with synthetic TCR analog templates. Sequenced by immunoSEQ multiplex PCR; TCRdb stores in-frame clones only, minus some. Of about 56,000 clones listed, 65% to 90% are singletons. Germline CDR1 is SNHLY and CDR2 is FYNNEI. With 2 bases clipped from V and 14 bases from J, the junction kept 13 bases outside the gene matches. CDR3 length: 15 amino acids. Sample time point: pretreatment peripheral blood. Study-level results: Enhanced expansion of tumor-associated blood clones at 3 weeks characterized durable-benefit patients. Better survival was predicted when blood TCR clonality before treatment fell below the median.

The sequence came from a man between 65 and 85 years old with urothelial cancer. This specimen was PBMCs, taken around atezolizumab (anti-PD-L1) treatment. The rearrangement joins TRBV2 to TRBJ2-3; 10 bases map to TRBD2. DNA of the CDR3: TGTGCCAGCAGTGAACTAGGTAGCGGGAGGCGCTACGCGTATTTT. Its translation: CASSELGSGRRYAYF.